This entry describes one TCR beta chain. These data belong to a study of control samples from healthy donors and cancer patients. Assay: immunoSEQ multiplex PCR; the TCRdb copy retains only in-frame clones and omits some. The table records 170,000 or so clones, 85% to 95% of them present only once. The clonotype originates from a woman aged 18-29 years in good health. Sequencing input: blood.

CDR3 residues: CASSPIDRGNQPQHF. The CDR3 DNA is TGTGCCAGCAGCCCGATCGACAGGGGCAATCAGCCCCAGCATTTT. This sequence joins TRBV7-2 and TRBJ1-5, with 7 positions matching TRBD1. Trimming took 5 bases from V and 2 from J; bases not matched to a gene: 6. There are 15 residues in the CDR3. Germline V CDR1 and CDR2: SGHTA, FQGNSA.